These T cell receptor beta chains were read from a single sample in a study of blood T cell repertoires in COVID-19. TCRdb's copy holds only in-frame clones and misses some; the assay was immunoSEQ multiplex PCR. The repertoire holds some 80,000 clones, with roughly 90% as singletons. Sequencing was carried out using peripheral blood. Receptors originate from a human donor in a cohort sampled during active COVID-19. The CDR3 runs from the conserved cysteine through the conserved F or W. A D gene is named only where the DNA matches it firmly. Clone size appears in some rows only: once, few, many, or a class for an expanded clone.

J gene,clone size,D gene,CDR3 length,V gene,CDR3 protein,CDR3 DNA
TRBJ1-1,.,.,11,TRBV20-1,CSASRGTEAFF,TGCAGTGCTAGCAGGGGCACTGAAGCTTTCTTT
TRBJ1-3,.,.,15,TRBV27,CASRLTGNSGNTIYF,TGTGCCAGCAGATTAACAGGGAACTCTGGAAACACCATATATTTT
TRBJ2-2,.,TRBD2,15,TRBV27,CASGLAGENTGELFF,TGTGCCAGTGGACTAGCGGGGGAAAACACCGGGGAGCTGTTTTTT
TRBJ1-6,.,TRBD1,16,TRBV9,CASSSGTAHYNSPLHF,TGTGCCAGCAGCTCAGGGACAGCACACTATAATTCACCCCTCCACTTT
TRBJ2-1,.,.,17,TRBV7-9,CASSLGGLASPYNEQFF,TGTGCCAGCAGCTTAGGGGGCTTGGCCAGCCCCTACAATGAGCAGTTCTTC
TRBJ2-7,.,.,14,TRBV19,CASSPGIQGGEQYF,TGTGCCAGTAGTCCTGGGATCCAAGGGGGCGAGCAGTACTTC
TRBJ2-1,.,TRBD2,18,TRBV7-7,CASSLVAGGLETYNEQFF,TGTGCCAGCAGCTTAGTCGCGGGAGGACTAGAAACCTACAATGAGCAGTTCTTC
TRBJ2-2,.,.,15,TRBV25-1,CASSEIGEIAGELFF,TGTGCCAGCAGTGAAATCGGTGAAATTGCCGGGGAGCTGTTTTTT
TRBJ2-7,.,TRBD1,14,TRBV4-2,CASSQRRDRVRQYF,TGTGCCAGCAGCCAGCGCCGGGACAGGGTCCGGCAGTACTTC
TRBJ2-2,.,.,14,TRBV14,CASSLQGITGELFF,TGTGCCAGCAGCCTCCAGGGAATCACCGGGGAGCTGTTTTTT
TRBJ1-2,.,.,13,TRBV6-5,CASSQGLVGGYTF,TGTGCCAGCAGCCAGGGACTCGTTGGGGGCTACACCTTC
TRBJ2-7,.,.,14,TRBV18,CASSPPGQDYEQYF,TGTGCCAGCTCACCGCCGGGACAAGACTACGAGCAGTACTTC
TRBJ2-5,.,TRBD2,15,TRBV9,CASSETGTSQETQYF,TGTGCCAGCAGCGAAACCGGGACTAGCCAAGAGACCCAGTACTTC
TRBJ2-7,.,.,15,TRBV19,CASSITDTRAYEQYF,TGTGCCAGTAGTATAACGGACACCCGAGCCTACGAGCAGTACTTC
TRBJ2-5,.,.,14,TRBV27,CASSLYSGQETQYF,TGTGCCAGCAGTTTATATAGCGGCCAAGAGACCCAGTACTTC
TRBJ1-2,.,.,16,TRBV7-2,CASSSEFSSSPYGYTF,TGTGCCAGCAGCTCCGAGTTCTCCTCCTCCCCTTATGGCTACACCTTC
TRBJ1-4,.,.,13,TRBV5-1,CASMGSTNEKLFF,TGCGCCAGCATGGGCTCAACTAATGAAAAACTGTTTTTT
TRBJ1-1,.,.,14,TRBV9,CASSDREGDDEAFF,TGTGCCAGCAGCGACAGGGAGGGGGACGACGAAGCTTTCTTT
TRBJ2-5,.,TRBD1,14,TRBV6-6,CASRRTGGEETQYF,TGTGCCAGCAGGAGGACAGGGGGCGAAGAGACCCAGTACTTC
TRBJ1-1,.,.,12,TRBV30,CAWSGLNTEAFF,TGTGCCTGGAGTGGTCTAAACACTGAAGCTTTCTTT
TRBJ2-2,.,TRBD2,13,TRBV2,CASSGGDTGELFF,TGTGCCAGCAGCGGGGGGGACACCGGGGAGCTGTTTTTT
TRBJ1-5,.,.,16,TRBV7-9,CASSRETGVGIQPQHF,TGTGCCAGCAGCCGCGAGACGGGGGTTGGGATTCAGCCCCAGCATTTT
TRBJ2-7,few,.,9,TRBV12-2,CASRLPGYF,TGTGCAAGTCGCTTACCAGGGTACTTC
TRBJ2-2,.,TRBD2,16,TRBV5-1,CASSFTSGGASGELFF,TGCGCCAGCAGCTTTACTAGCGGGGGGGCCTCCGGGGAGCTGTTTTTT
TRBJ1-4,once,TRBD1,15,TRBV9,CASNRQGRSNEKLFF,TGTGCCAGCAACCGACAGGGTCGGTCTAATGAAAAACTGTTTTTT
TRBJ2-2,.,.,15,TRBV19,CASSIGQRRTGELFF,TGTGCCAGTAGTATCGGACAGAGAAGGACCGGGGAGCTGTTTTTT
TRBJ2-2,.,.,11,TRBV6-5,CATRTPGELFF,TGTGCCACCCGAACACCCGGGGAGCTGTTTTTT
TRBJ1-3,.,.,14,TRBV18,CASSPRDSGNTIYF,TGTGCCAGCTCACCGAGGGACTCTGGAAACACCATATATTTT
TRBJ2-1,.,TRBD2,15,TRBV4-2,CASGPTSGISDEQFF,TGTGCCAGCGGGCCGACTAGCGGGATATCGGATGAGCAGTTCTTC
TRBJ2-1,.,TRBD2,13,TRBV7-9,CASNLGLADEQFF,TGTGCCAGCAACTTAGGGCTAGCGGACGAGCAGTTCTTC
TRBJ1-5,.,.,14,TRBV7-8,CASRLGSSNQPQHF,TGTGCCAGCCGACTTGGGAGCAGCAATCAGCCCCAGCATTTT
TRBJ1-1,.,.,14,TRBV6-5,CASSYLSGGTEAFF,TGTGCCAGCAGTTACCTGTCGGGGGGTACCGAAGCTTTCTTT
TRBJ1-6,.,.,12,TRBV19,CASTHKGSPLHF,TGTGCCAGTACCCATAAGGGGTCACCCCTCCACTTT
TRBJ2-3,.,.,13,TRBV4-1,CASSLSYTDTQYF,TGCGCCAGCAGCCTTTCCTACACAGATACGCAGTATTTT
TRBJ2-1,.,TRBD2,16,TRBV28,CASSLVGLGLGDEQFF,TGTGCCAGCAGTTTAGTCGGACTAGGACTAGGGGATGAGCAGTTCTTC
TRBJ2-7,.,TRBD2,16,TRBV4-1,CASSGGGGKTYYEQYF,TGCGCCAGCAGCGGGGGCGGGGGGAAAACCTATTACGAGCAGTACTTC
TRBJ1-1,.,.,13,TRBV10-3,CAISGTVNTEAFF,TGTGCCATCAGTGGGACAGTGAACACTGAAGCTTTCTTT
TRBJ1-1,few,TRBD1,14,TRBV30,CAWSPKTGQTEAFF,TGTGCCTGGAGCCCCAAGACAGGGCAAACTGAAGCTTTCTTT
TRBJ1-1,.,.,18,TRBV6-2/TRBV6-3,CASSTNTPVGLENTEAFF,TGTGCCAGCAGTACAAATACCCCTGTGGGGCTCGAGAACACTGAAGCTTTCTTT
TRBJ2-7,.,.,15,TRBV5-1,CASSSLDRTSYEQYF,TGCGCCAGCAGCTCTCTGGACAGAACCTCCTACGAGCAGTACTTC
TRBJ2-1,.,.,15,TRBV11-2,CASSPTGTPWGEQFF,TGTGCCAGCAGTCCCACCGGGACTCCGTGGGGTGAGCAGTTCTTC
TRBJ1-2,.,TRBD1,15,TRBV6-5,CASNWGQGAAYGYTF,TGTGCCAGCAACTGGGGACAGGGGGCTGCCTATGGCTACACCTTC
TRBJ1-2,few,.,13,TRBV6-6,CASSATPQDGYTF,TGTGCCAGCAGTGCGACTCCGCAAGATGGCTACACCTTC
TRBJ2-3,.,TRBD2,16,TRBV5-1,CASSPGVAGVTDTQYF,TGCGCCAGCAGCCCGGGGGTAGCGGGGGTCACAGATACGCAGTATTTT
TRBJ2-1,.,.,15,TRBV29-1,CSVESSFSSYNEQFF,TGCAGCGTTGAGTCTAGCTTTTCCTCCTACAATGAGCAGTTCTTC
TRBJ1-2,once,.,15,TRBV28,CATIRRAGTNYGYTF,TGTGCCACCATAAGAAGAGCGGGGACGAACTATGGCTACACCTTC
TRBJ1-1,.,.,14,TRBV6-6,CASSNRAMNTEAFF,TGTGCCAGCAGTAACAGGGCTATGAACACTGAAGCTTTCTTT
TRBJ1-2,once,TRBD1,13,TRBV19,CASSVTGDYGYTF,TGTGCCAGTAGTGTGACAGGGGACTATGGCTACACCTTC
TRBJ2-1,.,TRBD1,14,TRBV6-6,CASSYSGTGNEQFF,TGTGCCAGCAGTTATTCGGGGACAGGGAATGAGCAGTTCTTC
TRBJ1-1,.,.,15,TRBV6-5,CAGRDLLGGATEAFF,TGTGCCGGCAGAGACCTCCTGGGGGGGGCCACTGAAGCTTTCTTT
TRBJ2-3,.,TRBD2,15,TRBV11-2,CASSSQRESTDTQYF,TGTGCCAGCAGCTCGCAGCGGGAGAGCACAGATACGCAGTATTTT
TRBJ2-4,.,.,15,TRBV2,CASSASGLAKNIQYF,TGTGCCAGCAGTGCCAGCGGGTTAGCCAAAAACATTCAGTACTTC
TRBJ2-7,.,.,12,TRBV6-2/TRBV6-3,CASSIQYGEQYF,TGTGCCAGCAGTATACAGTACGGCGAGCAGTACTTC
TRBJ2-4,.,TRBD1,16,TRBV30,CAWGTKTGVDANIQYF,TGTGCCTGGGGGACCAAAACAGGGGTGGATGCAAACATTCAGTACTTC